These T cell receptor beta chains were read from a single sample in a study of shared clonotypes between healthy human individuals. Sequencing used immunoSEQ multiplex PCR; TCRdb keeps in-frame clones, though not all of them. This sample carries about 470,000 clones, 70% to 80% of them seen once, and the ten largest clones take under 15%. The sequenced material came from PBMCs. These receptors came from a middle-aged woman in good health. Some clones in this sample may be carry-over from other donors' samples. CDR3s include the opening cysteine and the closing phenylalanine or tryptophan. Each record gives: D gene, V gene, J gene, clone size, CDR3 DNA, CDR3 protein. The D gene is left open where the match is weak. Clone size is shown for a subset of rows, as once, few, many or a class of expanded clone.

>NA|TRBV7-2|TRBJ1-2|few
TGTGCCAGCAGCTTAGCCAGCGGGGATTATGGCTACACCTTC
CASSLASGDYGYTF
>NA|TRBV9|TRBJ2-4|NA
TGTGCCAGCAGCGTGGGGGGTGCCAAAAACATTCAGTACTTC
CASSVGGAKNIQYF
>TRBD2|TRBV19|TRBJ2-1|many
TGTGCCAGTAGTAAGCGGGAAATCAGCTACAATGAGCAGTTCTTC
CASSKREISYNEQFF
>NA|TRBV29-1|TRBJ2-1|NA
TGCAGCGTTGAAGTAGCGGCAGTATACAATGAGCAGTTCTTC
CSVEVAAVYNEQFF
>NA|TRBV4-2|TRBJ1-4|NA
TGTGCCAGCAGCCAAGGGGGCCATCTCAGAGCTAATGAAAAACTGTTTTTT
CASSQGGHLRANEKLFF
>NA|TRBV7-9|TRBJ2-7|NA
TGTGCCAGCAGCTCCCTCTTGGAGCAGTACTTC
CASSSLLEQYF
>NA|TRBV11-3|TRBJ2-3|NA
TGTGCCAGCAGCTTAGACAGTAGCACAGATACGCAGTATTTT
CASSLDSSTDTQYF
>TRBD2|TRBV5-4|TRBJ2-5|NA
TGTGCCAGCAGCTCTAGCGGTGGCCAGAAAGAGACCCAGTACTTC
CASSSSGGQKETQYF
>NA|TRBV7-9|TRBJ1-1|once
TGTGCCAGCAGCTTGGAGGGGAACACTGAAGCTTTCTTT
CASSLEGNTEAFF
>TRBD2|TRBV11-2|TRBJ2-5|NA
TGTGCCAGCAGCCTCGCGGGGGGAGAGACCCAGTACTTC
CASSLAGGETQYF
>TRBD1|TRBV28|TRBJ1-4|NA
TGTGCCAGCAGAGCAGGGGGCCCAACTAATGAAAAACTGTTTTTT
CASRAGGPTNEKLFF
>NA|TRBV6-1|TRBJ2-7|NA
TGTGCCAGCAGCTCCGACTACTACGAGCAGTACTTC
CASSSDYYEQYF
>NA|TRBV19|TRBJ2-6|many
TGTGCCAGTAGTATCAGCAGGGGGGCTGGGGCCAACGTCCTGACTTTC
CASSISRGAGANVLTF
>NA|TRBV30|TRBJ2-1|NA
TGTGCCTGGAGTGTCCGCCGGGAGTTAAATGAGCAGTTCTTC
CAWSVRRELNEQFF
>NA|TRBV30|TRBJ2-2|few
TGTGCCTGGAGCCGGGGGTCCTCCGGGGAGCTGTTTTTT
CAWSRGSSGELFF
>TRBD1|TRBV9|TRBJ1-2|NA
TGTGCCAGCAGCGGGGGGACAGGGGTTAGCTACACCTTC
CASSGGTGVSYTF
>NA|TRBV5-8|TRBJ2-5|NA
TGTGCCAGCAGCCTCCCCTTGGGAGAGACCCAGTACTTC
CASSLPLGETQYF
>TRBD2|TRBV19|TRBJ2-1|NA
TGTGCCAGTAGTATCGGACTAGCGGGAAATAATGAGCAGTTCTTC
CASSIGLAGNNEQFF
>NA|TRBV9|TRBJ1-3|NA
TGTGCCAGCAGCGATTCAGGAAACACCATATATTTT
CASSDSGNTIYF